This TCR beta chain derives from a study of T-cell reconstitution after alpha-beta-depleted transplantation in children. Study-wide results and limits: Surviving recipient T cells and thymic progenitors underlay high day-60 TCRbeta diversity in some patients.

The table lists this clonotype with a few counts. Its antigen is as yet unknown. V lost 3 bases and J lost 0, with 18 bases in between. This CDR3 has 17 residues. The germline V gene encodes CDR1 SGDLS and CDR2 YYNGEE. The library targeted TCRbeta and was prepared with unique molecular identifiers. TCRdb itself ran the PCR reads through MiXCR, one entry per CDR3 protein. The sample yields about 200,000 distinct CDR3 sequences, 8.4% seen once. The sample was PBMCs, mostly from graft donor cells, taken 360 days after TCRalphabeta/CD19-depleted stem cell transplant. This TCR was sampled from a male patient aged 2 to 10 who had a stem cell transplant for acute myeloid leukemia, so the T cells may come from the graft donor. The chain couples TRBV9 to TRBJ2-5, with D possibly being TRBD2 (6 bases). This CDR3 reads CASSAPGGGAYQETQYF. Written as DNA, the CDR3 is TGTGCCAGCAGCGCCCCGGGTGGCGGGGCGTACCAAGAGACCCAGTACTTC.